These T cell receptor beta chains were read from a single sample in a study of blood T cell repertoires in COVID-19. Generated by immunoSEQ multiplex PCR, the TCRdb table keeps only in-frame clones and is missing some. The table records roughly 150,000 clones, about four fifths of them present only once. Sequenced material: peripheral blood. The receptors were sampled from a human donor in a cohort sampled during active COVID-19. CDR3s include the opening cysteine and the closing phenylalanine or tryptophan. D genes are given only for firm matches. Some rows have no size entry. The others give once, few or many, or a class for an expanded clone.

CDR3 protein: CASSPGDRGGETQYF
CDR3 DNA: TGTGCCAGCAGCCCCGGGGACAGGGGTGGAGAGACCCAGTACTTC
D gene: TRBD1
clone size: NA
V gene: TRBV5-4
J gene: TRBJ2-5

CDR3 protein: CASSPSGGIEQFF
CDR3 DNA: TGTGCCAGCAGCCCTAGCGGGGGGATTGAGCAGTTCTTC
D gene: NA
clone size: once
V gene: TRBV21-1
J gene: TRBJ2-1

CDR3 protein: CASSLDSRAGTFYGYTF
CDR3 DNA: TGTGCCAGCAGCTTGGATTCAAGGGCAGGGACTTTTTATGGCTACACCTTC
D gene: NA
clone size: NA
V gene: TRBV5-4
J gene: TRBJ1-2

CDR3 protein: CASSLVQTYQQYF
CDR3 DNA: TGTGCCAGCAGCTTAGTGCAAACTTACCAGCAGTACTTC
D gene: NA
clone size: NA
V gene: TRBV7-9
J gene: TRBJ2-7

CDR3 protein: CASSRGAGTEQYF
CDR3 DNA: TGTGCCAGCAGCCGAGGGGCGGGGACCGAGCAGTACTTC
D gene: NA
clone size: NA
V gene: TRBV3-1/TRBV3-2
J gene: TRBJ2-7

CDR3 protein: CSVEAPGRGGYGYTF
CDR3 DNA: TGCAGCGTTGAGGCCCCAGGGCGAGGGGGCTATGGCTACACCTTC
D gene: NA
clone size: NA
V gene: TRBV29-1
J gene: TRBJ1-2

CDR3 protein: CASRPWTGSSYNSPLHF
CDR3 DNA: TGTGCCAGCAGACCCTGGACAGGGAGCTCCTATAATTCACCCCTCCACTTT
D gene: TRBD1
clone size: few
V gene: TRBV27
J gene: TRBJ1-6

CDR3 protein: CASRPPGNNEQFF
CDR3 DNA: TGTGCCAGCAGGCCCCCAGGGAACAATGAGCAGTTCTTC
D gene: NA
clone size: NA
V gene: TRBV6-5
J gene: TRBJ2-1

CDR3 protein: CASREGTWAYSNQPQHF
CDR3 DNA: TGTGCCAGCAGAGAAGGGACATGGGCCTATAGCAATCAGCCCCAGCATTTT
D gene: NA
clone size: NA
V gene: TRBV6-1
J gene: TRBJ1-5

CDR3 protein: CASSDSPPGRQFF
CDR3 DNA: TGTGCCAGCAGTGACTCGCCCCCCGGGAGGCAGTTCTTC
D gene: NA
clone size: NA
V gene: TRBV6-5
J gene: TRBJ2-1

CDR3 protein: CASSPKGQGANYGYTF
CDR3 DNA: TGTGCCAGCTCACCAAAAGGACAGGGAGCTAACTATGGCTACACCTTC
D gene: TRBD1
clone size: few
V gene: TRBV18
J gene: TRBJ1-2

CDR3 protein: CASSQGAGSYEQYF
CDR3 DNA: TGTGCCAGCAGCCAAGGCGCAGGGTCCTACGAGCAGTACTTC
D gene: NA
clone size: once
V gene: TRBV3-1/TRBV3-2
J gene: TRBJ2-7

CDR3 protein: CASSPRGPGANVLTF
CDR3 DNA: TGTGCCAGCAGTCCCAGGGGGCCCGGGGCCAACGTCCTGACTTTC
D gene: TRBD1
clone size: NA
V gene: TRBV3-1/TRBV3-2
J gene: TRBJ2-6

CDR3 protein: CASMGQGRHGNTIYF
CDR3 DNA: TGTGCCAGCATGGGACAGGGAAGGCATGGAAACACCATATATTTT
D gene: TRBD1
clone size: NA
V gene: TRBV3-1/TRBV3-2
J gene: TRBJ1-3

CDR3 protein: CASSLAPTLYTDTQYF
CDR3 DNA: TGCGCCAGCAGCTTGGCCCCCACTTTATACACAGATACGCAGTATTTT
D gene: NA
clone size: NA
V gene: TRBV5-1
J gene: TRBJ2-3

CDR3 protein: CASSWGTGDSDTQYF
CDR3 DNA: TGTGCCAGCAGCTGGGGGACAGGGGACTCAGATACGCAGTATTTT
D gene: TRBD1
clone size: once
V gene: TRBV5-6
J gene: TRBJ2-3

CDR3 protein: CASSQVAARGPQPQHF
CDR3 DNA: TGCGCCAGCAGCCAAGTCGCGGCCAGGGGGCCTCAGCCCCAGCATTTT
D gene: TRBD1
clone size: few
V gene: TRBV4-1
J gene: TRBJ1-5

CDR3 protein: CATSMGLGQGNNQPQHF
CDR3 DNA: TGTGCCACCAGCATGGGGTTGGGACAGGGAAACAATCAGCCCCAGCATTTT
D gene: TRBD1
clone size: NA
V gene: TRBV15
J gene: TRBJ1-5

CDR3 protein: CASSLKSGSGANVLTF
CDR3 DNA: TGTGCCAGCAGCTTAAAGAGTGGCTCTGGGGCCAACGTCCTGACTTTC
D gene: NA
clone size: once
V gene: TRBV7-3
J gene: TRBJ2-6

CDR3 protein: CASSPGQGGNSPLHF
CDR3 DNA: TGTGCCAGCAGCCCCGGACAGGGGGGAAATTCACCCCTCCACTTT
D gene: TRBD1
clone size: once
V gene: TRBV5-6
J gene: TRBJ1-6

CDR3 protein: CASSHDKDRANSPLHF
CDR3 DNA: TGCGCCAGCAGCCACGATAAAGACAGGGCAAATTCACCCCTCCACTTT
D gene: TRBD1
clone size: NA
V gene: TRBV4-1
J gene: TRBJ1-6

CDR3 protein: CASSSRGTGGYEQYF
CDR3 DNA: TGCGCCAGCAGCTCAAGGGGGACAGGGGGCTACGAGCAGTACTTC
D gene: TRBD1
clone size: NA
V gene: TRBV5-1
J gene: TRBJ2-7

CDR3 protein: CASSPSGGAGTGELFF
CDR3 DNA: TGTGCCAGCAGTCCTAGCGGGGGGGCTGGGACCGGGGAGCTGTTTTTT
D gene: TRBD2
clone size: NA
V gene: TRBV9
J gene: TRBJ2-2

CDR3 protein: CASSQDTQGGYEQYF
CDR3 DNA: TGCGCCAGCAGCCAAGATACGCAGGGCGGCTACGAGCAGTACTTC
D gene: NA
clone size: NA
V gene: TRBV4-1
J gene: TRBJ2-7

CDR3 protein: CASSLRGEVTEAFF
CDR3 DNA: TGTGCCAGCAGTTTGAGAGGGGAGGTCACTGAAGCTTTCTTT
D gene: NA
clone size: once
V gene: TRBV27
J gene: TRBJ1-1

CDR3 protein: CATSRVIAGGRDGELFF
CDR3 DNA: TGTGCCACCAGCAGAGTGATAGCGGGGGGGCGAGACGGGGAGCTGTTTTTT
D gene: TRBD2
clone size: NA
V gene: TRBV15
J gene: TRBJ2-2

CDR3 protein: CASSPGVVKDIEQFF
CDR3 DNA: TGTGCCAGCTCACCAGGGGTCGTAAAGGACATCGAGCAGTTCTTC
D gene: NA
clone size: NA
V gene: TRBV18
J gene: TRBJ2-1

CDR3 protein: CASRTTGDRYEQYF
CDR3 DNA: TGTGCCAGCAGGACGACAGGGGACCGCTACGAGCAGTACTTC
D gene: TRBD1
clone size: NA
V gene: TRBV28
J gene: TRBJ2-7

CDR3 protein: CASTSGSARETQYF
CDR3 DNA: TGTGCCAGCACTTCAGGGTCCGCTAGGGAGACCCAGTACTTC
D gene: NA
clone size: NA
V gene: TRBV28
J gene: TRBJ2-5

CDR3 protein: CASSQVSLVGAFF
CDR3 DNA: TGCGCCAGCAGCCAAGTATCTCTAGTGGGAGCTTTCTTT
D gene: NA
clone size: NA
V gene: TRBV4-1
J gene: TRBJ1-1

CDR3 protein: CASSLGAPQMGNQPQHF
CDR3 DNA: TGTGCCAGCAGCTTAGGGGCACCTCAAATGGGTAATCAGCCCCAGCATTTT
D gene: NA
clone size: NA
V gene: TRBV7-9
J gene: TRBJ1-5

CDR3 protein: CASRAGTSGANEQFF
CDR3 DNA: TGCGCCAGCAGGGCCGGGACTAGCGGGGCCAATGAGCAGTTCTTC
D gene: TRBD2
clone size: NA
V gene: TRBV5-1
J gene: TRBJ2-1